This T cell receptor beta chain was identified during a study of blood T cell repertoires in COVID-19. Data came from immunoSEQ multiplex PCR; TCRdb stores just in-frame clones and leaves some out. This sample has about 55,000 clones, with roughly 86% found just once. Sequenced material: peripheral blood. The sequence came from a man between 40 and 49 years old with COVID-19, enrolled during active disease.

The CDR3 spells CASSLVGGLNQPQHF. Here the CDR3 DNA reads TGTGCCAGCAGCCTCGTTGGGGGCCTTAATCAGCCCCAGCATTTT. The chain links TRBV28 to TRBJ1-5, with TRBD1 as a possible D gene (6 bases). Trimming stripped 6 bases from V and 4 bases from J, with 16 bases between. Per the germline V gene, CDR1 is MDHEN and CDR2 is SYDVKM. The CDR3 extends over 15 amino acids.